This T cell receptor (beta chain) stems from a study of long-term antiretroviral therapy in people with HIV. CDR1 is SGHKS, CDR2 YYEKEE, per germline (reference sequence). V was cut by 1 base and J by 0 bases, with 8 bases left in between. The CDR3 has 15 residues. Sequencing relied on immunoSEQ assay v3.0, run at survey level. TCRdb's table, derived via immunoSEQ multiplex PCR, lists solely in-frame clones and lacks some. Of some 35,000 clones in the sample, over 75% were seen once. The clonotype comes from a man younger than 35 with HIV. The chain couples TRBV5-5 to TRBJ2-1; no reliable D call. The sequences come from unsorted PBMCs, collected 2.2 years after starting antiretroviral therapy. The CDR3 bases are TGTGCCAGCAGCTTGACGGATAGCTCCTACAATGAGCAGTTCTTC. It translates to CASSLTDSSYNEQFF.